This TCR beta chain was obtained from a study of Tregs in tolerant kidney transplant recipients. Points from the study as a whole: Antigen-driven expansion was suggested because donor-specific Tregs expanded more than all Tregs in tolerant patients. For some patients, primers changed over time, blocking nucleotide-level comparison. Findings come from small patient numbers and require larger validation.

Trimming shortened V by 4 bases and J by 6 bases, and 15 bases separated the two germline ends. The length of the CDR3 is 15 residues. Germline V gives CDR1 LNHDA, CDR2 SQIVND (reference sequence). Here immunoSEQ multiplex PCR was the method, and the copy in TCRdb shows in-frame clones only, minus some. The table for this sample gives roughly 50,000 clones. Details on this clone: Antigen specificity is unknown. From the germline J gene comes the end of the CDR3, since the read stops 3 residues before it.

Thawed PBMCs were FACS-sorted into unstimulated CD4+CD25+CD127- regulatory T cells, CD4+CD25- non-regulatory cells, CD4 and CD8 cells. Sequencing used CD4+ T cells from blood, obtained before the transplant. The chain couples TRBV19 to TRBJ2-2; the D gene is possibly TRBD1 (6 bases). This clonotype was sampled from a human donor who received a combined kidney and bone marrow transplant. The DNA read from the CDR3 is TGTGCCAGTAGTACTCTCAGGGGTAAAGCCGGGGAG. Protein product: CASSTLRGKAGE. The CDR3 in full is CASSTLRGKAGELFF.